Following are 12 T cell receptor beta chains from one sample sequenced in a study of cytomegalovirus exposure and HLA in healthy donors. 13 Jbeta primers and 60 Vbeta primers were used for the PCR. Produced via immunoSEQ multiplex PCR; TCRdb's table is partial and in-frame only. The table includes more than 80,000 clones, 71% detected once. Sequenced material: PBMCs. The receptors were gathered from a female donor in good health and CMV-seronegative.

This clone was found once. V is TRBV10-3 and J is TRBJ2-5, with 7 bases aligning to TRBD2. The CDR3 sequence is 17 residues long. The V and J ends lost 6 bases and 3 bases, in that order; junction bases with no gene match: 16. Germline lookup yields CDR1 ENHRY and CDR2 SYGVKD. The CDR3 here is CAISATIPSGEKETQYF. CDR3 coding DNA: TGTGCCATCAGCGCAACAATTCCTAGCGGAGAGAAAGAGACCCAGTACTTC.

The chain employs TRBV7-2 and TRBJ2-7; 7 bases map to TRBD2. V lost 3 bases to trimming and J lost 2 bases; unmatched junction nucleotides: 1. Germline CDR1 and CDR2: SGHTA and FQGNSA. The CDR3 runs 13 residues. The CDR3 protein is CASSLSGTYEQYF. The CDR3 DNA reads as TGTGCCAGCAGCTTGAGCGGGACCTACGAGCAGTACTTC.

CDR3 in DNA: TGTGCCAGCAGCTACAGGGGTAAGAACGAGCAGTACTTC. Protein sequence: CASSYRGKNEQYF. The rearrangement links TRBV7-2 to TRBJ2-7; 7 bases line up with TRBD1. The CDR3 has 13 amino acids. CDR1 and CDR2 (germline): SGHTA, FQGNSA. With 4 bases clipped from V and 5 bases from J, the junction kept 5 bases outside the gene matches.

The CDR3 spells CASTGDKDTQYF. The CDR3 coding sequence is TGTGCCAGCACAGGGGACAAAGATACGCAGTATTTT. The V and J genes are TRBV11-3 and TRBJ2-3; TRBD1 might be the D (6 bases). Germline V gene lookup returns CDR1 SGHNT and CDR2 YENEEA. This CDR3 has 12 amino acids. Trimming took 7 bases from V and 5 from J, leaving 10 bases between them.

The chain combines TRBV2 with TRBJ2-5; 13 bases map to TRBD2. There are 17 residues in the CDR3. The trim removed 0 bases at V and 7 bases at J, leaving 8 bases unmatched. The germline V gene encodes CDR1 SNHLY and CDR2 FYNNEI. CDR3 residues: CASSEAELAGGPVTQYF. As DNA, the CDR3 is TGTGCCAGCAGTGAAGCGGAACTAGCGGGAGGGCCGGTGACCCAGTACTTC.

This chain's CDR3 is CATSGTGNYGYTF. CDR3 nucleotides: TGTGCCACTTCCGGGACAGGGAATTATGGCTACACCTTC. The chain is built from TRBV19 and TRBJ1-2; 9 bases match TRBD1. The trim removed 10 bases at V and 5 bases at J, leaving 8 bases unmatched. The CDR3 is 13 amino acids. CDR1 and CDR2 (germline): LNHDA, SQIVND (reference sequence).

The chain is built from TRBV6-5 and TRBJ1-1, with D tentatively TRBD1 (6 bases). Germline V gene sequence: CDR1 MNHEY, CDR2 SVGAGI. V dropped 6 bases and J dropped 11 bases, with 22 bases sitting between them. This CDR3 region has 14 residues. The CDR3 reads CASSPDRTRTGAFF. The CDR3 bases are TGTGCCAGCAGCCCCGACAGGACACGTACGGGGGCTTTCTTT.

The chain couples TRBV13 to TRBJ2-7; 7 nucleotides align to TRBD2. V dropped 2 bases and J dropped 1; count of bases not matched to a gene: 8. The CDR3 spans 16 residues. Germline values: CDR1 PRHDT, CDR2 FYEKMQ (reference sequence). CDR3 region: CASSLRASGASYEQYF. CDR3 coding DNA: TGTGCCAGCAGCTTACGGGCTAGCGGAGCTTCCTACGAGCAGTACTTC.

This clone appeared many times. The J gene is TRBJ2-1, the V gene TRBV29-1; possibly TRBD2 for D (5 bases). V dropped 4 bases and J dropped 6 bases, with 19 bases sitting between them. CDR1 and CDR2 from the germline V gene are SQVTM and ANQGSEA. The CDR3 is 15 amino acids. The CDR3, as DNA: TGCAGCGTTGCATTCAGTCCGGGGTTCGGCAATGAGCAGTTCTTC. Translated: CSVAFSPGFGNEQFF.

This clone was counted only a few times. The J gene is TRBJ2-1, the V gene TRBV9; 10 nucleotides agree with TRBD2. The CDR3 contains 15 residues. The germline CDR1 and CDR2 sequences are SGDLS and YYNGEE. The V segment lost 4 bases and the J segment 7 bases; nucleotides outside the gene matches: 8. The CDR3 bases are TGTGCCAGCAGCCCCAGCGGGAGGGCCGGGAATGAGCAGTTCTTC. The encoded protein is CASSPSGRAGNEQFF.

This clone was seen just once. The DNA is omitted, as the CDR3 cannot be located on it reliably, and the CDR3 follows TCRdb's listing. The J gene is TRBJ1-5, the V gene TRBV28; the table's TRBD1 call for D was not verified on the DNA. Termini included, the CDR3 measures 16 amino acids. In germline, CDR1 is MDHEN, CDR2 SYDVKM. CDR3: CASSFLAGLSNQPQHF.

The CDR3 coding sequence is TGTGCCAGCAGCTTAAGACTAGCGGGAGGGACCTACGAGCAGTACTTC. Translating gives CASSLRLAGGTYEQYF. The V gene is TRBV7-2, the J gene TRBJ2-7; 14 nucleotides align to TRBD2. V lost 2 bases and J lost 2; bases outside the gene matches: 2. This CDR3 region has 16 residues. From germline, CDR1 is SGHTA and CDR2 FQGNSA.